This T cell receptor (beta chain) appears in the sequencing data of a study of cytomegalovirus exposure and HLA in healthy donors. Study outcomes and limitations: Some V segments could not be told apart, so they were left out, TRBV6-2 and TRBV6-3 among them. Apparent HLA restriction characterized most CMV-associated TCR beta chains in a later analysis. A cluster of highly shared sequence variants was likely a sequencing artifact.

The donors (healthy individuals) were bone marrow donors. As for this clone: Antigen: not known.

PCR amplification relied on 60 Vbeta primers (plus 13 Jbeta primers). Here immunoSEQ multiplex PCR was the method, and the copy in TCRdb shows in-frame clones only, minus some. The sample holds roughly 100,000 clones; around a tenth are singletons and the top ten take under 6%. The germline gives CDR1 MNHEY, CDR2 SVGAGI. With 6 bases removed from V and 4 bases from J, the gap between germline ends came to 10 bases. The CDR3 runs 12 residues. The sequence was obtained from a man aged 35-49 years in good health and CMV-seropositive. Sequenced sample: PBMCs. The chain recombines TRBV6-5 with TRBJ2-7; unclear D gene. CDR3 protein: CASSPERYEQYF. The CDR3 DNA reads TGTGCCAGCAGCCCTGAGAGATACGAGCAGTACTTC.